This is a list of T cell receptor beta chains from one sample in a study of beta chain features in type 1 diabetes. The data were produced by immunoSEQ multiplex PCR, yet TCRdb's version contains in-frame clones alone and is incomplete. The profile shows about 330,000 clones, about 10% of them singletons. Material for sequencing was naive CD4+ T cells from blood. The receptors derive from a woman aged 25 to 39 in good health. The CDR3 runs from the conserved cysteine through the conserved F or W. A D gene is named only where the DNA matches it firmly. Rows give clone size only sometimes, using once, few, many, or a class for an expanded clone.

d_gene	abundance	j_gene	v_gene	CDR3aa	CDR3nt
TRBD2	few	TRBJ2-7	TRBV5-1	CASSFTGLPYEQYF	TGCGCCAGCAGCTTTACGGGACTACCCTACGAGCAGTACTTC
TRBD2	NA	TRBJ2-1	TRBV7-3	CASSSSGILNNEQFF	TGTGCCAGCAGTTCTAGCGGGATCCTTAACAATGAGCAGTTCTTC
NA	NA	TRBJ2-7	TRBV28	CASSLGRRARDEQYF	TGTGCCAGCAGTCTAGGCAGGAGGGCGAGGGACGAGCAGTACTTC
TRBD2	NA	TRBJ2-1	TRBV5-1	CASSLAASGSHSYNEQFF	TGCGCCAGCAGCTTGGCGGCTAGCGGGAGCCACTCCTACAATGAGCAGTTCTTC
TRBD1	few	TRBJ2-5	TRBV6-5	CASRRTGQGRETQYF	TGTGCCAGCAGAAGAACCGGACAGGGACGGGAGACCCAGTACTTC
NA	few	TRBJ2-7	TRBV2	CASRLGEPYEQYF	TGTGCCAGTAGACTAGGGGAACCTTACGAGCAGTACTTC
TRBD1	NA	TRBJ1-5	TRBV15	CATSRRGQRQPQHF	TGTGCCACCAGCAGGAGGGGGCAGAGGCAGCCCCAGCATTTT
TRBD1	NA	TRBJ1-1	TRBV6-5	CASRPATGGSTEAFF	TGTGCCAGCAGGCCGGCGACAGGGGGAAGCACTGAAGCTTTCTTT
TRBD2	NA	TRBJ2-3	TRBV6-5	CATGVAGGPTDTQYF	TGTGCCACCGGGGTAGCGGGAGGCCCCACAGATACGCAGTATTTT
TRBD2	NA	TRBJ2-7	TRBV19	CASSSGTSGMYEQYF	TGTGCCAGTAGTTCGGGGACTAGCGGGATGTACGAGCAGTACTTC
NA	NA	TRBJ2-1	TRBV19	CASSVTVFDEQFF	TGTGCCAGTAGTGTTACAGTTTTTGATGAGCAGTTCTTC
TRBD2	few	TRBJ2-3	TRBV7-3	CASSRLAGSTDTQYF	TGTGCCAGCAGCCGACTAGCGGGGAGCACAGATACGCAGTATTTT
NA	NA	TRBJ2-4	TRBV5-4	CASSLEQLGAKNIQYF	TGTGCCAGCAGCTTGGAACAGCTCGGAGCCAAAAACATTCAGTACTTC
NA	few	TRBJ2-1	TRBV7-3	CASSISRENEQFF	TGTGCCAGCAGCATTAGCAGGGAAAATGAGCAGTTCTTC
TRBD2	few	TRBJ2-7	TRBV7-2	CASSLSGNTYEQYF	TGTGCCAGCAGTTTAAGCGGGAATACCTACGAGCAGTACTTC
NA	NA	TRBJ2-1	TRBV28	CASSSNRDTLDEQFF	TGTGCCAGCAGTTCAAACCGGGACACCCTTGATGAGCAGTTCTTC
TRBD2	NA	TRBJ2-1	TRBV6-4	CASAIAGGDEQFF	TGTGCCAGCGCGATAGCGGGTGGGGATGAGCAGTTCTTC
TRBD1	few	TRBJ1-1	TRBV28	CATDRANTEAFF	TGTGCCACTGACAGGGCGAACACTGAAGCTTTCTTT
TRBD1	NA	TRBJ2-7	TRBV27	CASSLDRAYEQYF	TGTGCCAGCAGTTTAGACAGGGCGTACGAGCAGTACTTC
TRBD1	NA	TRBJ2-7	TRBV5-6	CASSGTGIFYEQYF	TGTGCCAGCAGCGGGACAGGGATATTCTACGAGCAGTACTTC
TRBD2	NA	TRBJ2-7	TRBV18	CASSPVVRERSYEQYF	TGTGCCAGCTCACCGGTCGTGCGGGAGCGCTCCTACGAGCAGTACTTC
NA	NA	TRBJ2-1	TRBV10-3	CAISDSPNEQFF	TGTGCCATCAGTGATTCTCCTAATGAGCAGTTCTTC
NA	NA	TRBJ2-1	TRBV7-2	CASSLQAYNEQFF	TGTGCCAGCAGCTTACAGGCATACAATGAGCAGTTCTTC
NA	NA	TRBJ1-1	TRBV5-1	CASSLQENTEAFF	TGCGCCAGCAGCTTACAGGAAAACACTGAAGCTTTCTTT
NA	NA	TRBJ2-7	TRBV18	CASSPTRTGSAQYF	TGTGCCAGCTCACCAACACGGACGGGAAGCGCGCAGTACTTC
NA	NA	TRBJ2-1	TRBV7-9	CASSSVRGSYNEQFF	TGTGCCAGCAGCTCGGTACGGGGGAGCTACAATGAGCAGTTCTTC
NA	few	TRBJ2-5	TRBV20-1	CSSLLEETQYF	TGCAGTTCGTTACTCGAAGAGACCCAGTACTTC
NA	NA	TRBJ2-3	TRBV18	CASSPQAGFTDTQYF	TGTGCCAGCTCACCACAGGCGGGGTTCACTGATACGCAGTATTTT
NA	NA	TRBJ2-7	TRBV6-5	CASSPEGIVGYEQYF	TGTGCCAGCAGCCCTGAAGGAATCGTCGGGTACGAGCAGTACTTC
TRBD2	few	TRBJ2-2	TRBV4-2	CASSRRLAGAFTGELFF	TGTGCCAGCAGCCGACGACTAGCGGGAGCTTTCACCGGGGAGCTGTTTTTT
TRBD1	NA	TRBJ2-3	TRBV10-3	CAISPGTGGGTDTQYF	TGTGCCATCAGTCCCGGGACAGGTGGGGGCACAGATACGCAGTATTTT
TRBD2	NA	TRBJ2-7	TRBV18	CASSAGTSEGHEQYF	TGTGCCAGCTCAGCTGGGACTAGCGAGGGGCACGAGCAGTACTTC
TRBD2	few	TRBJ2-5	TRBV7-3	CASSPGTSGNPGIETQYF	TGTGCCAGCAGCCCAGGGACTAGCGGGAATCCGGGTATAGAGACCCAGTACTTC
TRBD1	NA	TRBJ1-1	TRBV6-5	CASRVDRGNTEAFF	TGTGCCAGCAGGGTCGACAGGGGGAACACTGAAGCTTTCTTT
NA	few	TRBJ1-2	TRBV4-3	CASSQEGDGYTF	TGCGCCAGCAGCCAAGAGGGCGATGGCTACACCTTC
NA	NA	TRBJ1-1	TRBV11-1	CASSLARGNTEAFF	TGTGCCAGCAGCTTAGCGCGCGGGAACACTGAAGCTTTCTTT
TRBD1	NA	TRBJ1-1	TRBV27	CASRRTGGTEAFF	TGTGCCAGCCGACGGACAGGCGGGACTGAAGCTTTCTTT
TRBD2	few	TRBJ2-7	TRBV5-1	CASQRESTYEQYF	TGCGCCAGCCAGCGGGAGTCAACCTACGAGCAGTACTTC
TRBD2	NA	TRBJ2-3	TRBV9	CASSTGLAALGADTQYF	TGTGCCAGCAGCACCGGACTAGCGGCCCTGGGAGCAGATACGCAGTATTTT
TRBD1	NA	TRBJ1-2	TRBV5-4	CASSTKTGAYYGYTF	TGTGCCAGCAGCACCAAGACAGGGGCTTACTATGGCTACACCTTC
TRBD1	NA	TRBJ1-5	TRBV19	CASSPPGQGIPMLNQPQHF	TGTGCCAGTAGTCCTCCGGGACAGGGGATACCAATGCTTAATCAGCCCCAGCATTTT
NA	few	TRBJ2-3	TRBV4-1	CASSQDQAGDTQYF	TGCGCCAGCAGCCAAGATCAAGCCGGGGATACGCAGTATTTT
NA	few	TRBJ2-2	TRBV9	CASSARSANTGELFF	TGTGCCAGCAGCGCCCGGAGTGCGAACACCGGGGAGCTGTTTTTT
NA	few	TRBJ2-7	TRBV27	CASSSYTTYYEQYF	TGTGCCAGCAGCTCGTATACTACCTACTACGAGCAGTACTTC
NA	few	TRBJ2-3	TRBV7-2	CASSLAPGTDTQYF	TGTGCCAGCAGCTTAGCGCCAGGGACAGATACGCAGTATTTT
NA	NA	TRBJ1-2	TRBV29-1	CSVDRAGAMHTF	TGCAGCGTTGACAGGGCTGGAGCTATGCACACCTTC
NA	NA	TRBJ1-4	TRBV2	CASSEYRGDNEKLFF	TGTGCCAGCAGTGAATATCGGGGGGATAATGAAAAACTGTTTTTT
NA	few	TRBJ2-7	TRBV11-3	CASSFGRGQGKQYF	TGTGCCAGCAGCTTTGGTCGTGGGCAGGGGAAGCAGTACTTC